One and the same sample provided the 9 T cell receptor beta chains below, sequenced in a study of blood T cell repertoires in COVID-19. Here immunoSEQ multiplex PCR was the method, and the copy in TCRdb shows in-frame clones only, minus some. The sample lists around 250,000 clones; approximately 83% were seen once. Sequencing used peripheral blood. The receptors come from a man aged 25-40 years who had recovered from COVID-19.

The V gene is TRBV9, the J gene TRBJ1-2; 12 bases map to TRBD1. J gave up 7 bases and V 4 bases, and 11 bases lay outside the gene matches. This CDR3 has 16 residues. Germline lookup yields CDR1 SGDLS and CDR2 YYNGEE. CDR3 coding DNA: TGTGCCAGCAGCTACGGGCCGGGACAGGGGGCTTTTGGCTACACCTTC. Translating gives CASSYGPGQGAFGYTF.

V and J are TRBV6-5 and TRBJ2-1; D perhaps matches TRBD1 (5 bases). Germline loops: CDR1 MNHEY, CDR2 SVGAGI. This CDR3 spans 15 amino acids. V lost 4 bases, J lost 4 bases, and 14 bases lay in between. The CDR3 sequence: CASSSSKGPYNEQFF. CDR3 coding DNA: TGTGCCAGCAGTTCGAGCAAGGGGCCTTACAATGAGCAGTTCTTC.

This clone has a handful of counts. V is TRBV19 and J is TRBJ1-6; 8 nucleotides match TRBD1. CDR1 is LNHDA and CDR2 is SQIVND in the germline V gene (reference sequence). V trimming: 8 bases; J trimming: 11 bases; junction bases outside the gene matches: 5. CDR3 length: 12 amino acids. Here the CDR3 reads CASHTQGAPLHF. The CDR3, as DNA: TGTGCCAGTCATACACAGGGGGCACCCCTCCACTTT.

This rearrangement joins TRBV6-5 to TRBJ1-4; 7 bases align to TRBD1. The V and J ends lost 6 bases and 4 bases, in that order; junction bases with no gene match: 5. The germline gives CDR1 MNHEY, CDR2 SVGAGI. CDR3 size: 14 residues. The CDR3 loop is CASRARDSNEKLFF. The CDR3 DNA is TGTGCCAGCAGAGCACGGGACAGTAATGAAAAACTGTTTTTT.

The genes are TRBV11-2 and TRBJ2-2; 9 positions agree with TRBD2. The CDR3 runs 15 residues. Germline CDR1 SGHAT, CDR2 FQNNGV. V was clipped by 3 bases and J by 1 base; unmatched bases: 0. DNA of the CDR3: TGTGCCAGCAGCTTTAGCGGGGGGAACACCGGGGAGCTGTTTTTT. This encodes CASSFSGGNTGELFF.

The CDR3 DNA reads as TGTGCCAGCTCTTCCCCCCGGGACAGCCAAGAGACCCAGTACTTC. Amino acids: CASSSPRDSQETQYF. The V and J genes are TRBV18 and TRBJ2-5; TRBD1 agrees at 7 bases. V was clipped by 6 bases and J by 1 base; unmatched bases: 8. CDR1 and CDR2 (germline): KGHSH, LQKENI. The CDR3 is made up of 15 amino acids.

The chain is built from TRBV7-2 and TRBJ2-2, with D possibly TRBD2 on 5 matching bases. Germline values: CDR1 SGHTA, CDR2 FQGNSA. The CDR3 contains 13 residues. The ends were cut back, 1 base at V and 9 bases at J, with 9 bases in the middle. CDR3 coding DNA: TGTGCCAGCAGCTTAGGAGGAGGCCGGGAGCTGTTTTTT. Its translation: CASSLGGGRELFF.

V and J are TRBV5-5 and TRBJ1-5; tentatively, D is TRBD1 (6 bases). Trimming took 1 base from V and 5 from J, leaving 13 bases between them. The CDR3 loop spans 15 amino acids. Germline V CDR1 and CDR2: SGHKS, YYEKEE (reference sequence). This CDR3 is CASSLFQGLYQPQHF. The CDR3 DNA reads as TGTGCCAGCAGCTTGTTTCAGGGGTTATATCAGCCCCAGCATTTT.

This rearrangement joins TRBV2 to TRBJ1-6; D ambiguous. V gave up 5 bases and J gave up 0 bases, with 5 bases separating them. CDR3 length equals 14 residues. CDR1 and CDR2 (germline): SNHLY, FYNNEI. CDR3 sequence (DNA): TGTGCCAGCAGTCGGAGCTCCTATAATTCACCCCTCCACTTT. Translating it yields CASSRSSYNSPLHF.